A single sample gave rise to the 32 T cell receptor beta chains below, sequenced in a study of Ad26.COV2.S vaccination and SARS-CoV-2 variants. Treatment reported: roughly 20 received Ad26.COV2.S at low or high dose, single or two shots; about 5 received placebo; per-sample allocation not given. The samples date from day 63 after the first vaccine or placebo injection. Profiled with immunoSEQ multiplex PCR; TCRdb holds only in-frame clones, not every one. The table lists hundreds of thousands of clones, 88% of them singletons. The source was peripheral blood, collected in a trial of Ad26.COV2.S vaccine versus placebo. The receptors were sampled from a person between 18 and 65 years old who received the Ad26.COV2.S COVID-19 vaccine or a placebo.

The chain employs TRBV7-8 and TRBJ1-4; D is ambiguous. Between the trimmed V and J ends, which lost 1 base and 6 bases, there was a span of 9 bases. The CDR3 extends over 14 amino acids. CDR1 is SGHVS and CDR2 is FQNEAQ in the germline V gene. The CDR3 reads CASSLGLWDEKLFF. CDR3 DNA: TGTGCCAGCAGCTTAGGGTTGTGGGATGAAAAACTGTTTTTT.

The V call is TRBV9, the J call TRBJ2-5; no definite D call. The germline CDR1 and CDR2 sequences are SGDLS and YYNGEE. This CDR3 is built from 15 residues. Trimming left V 0 bases short and J 2 bases short, with 11 bases between. In DNA form, the CDR3 reads TGTGCCAGCAGCGTAGGGTCTGTTCTGCAAGAGACCCAGTACTTC. Encoded protein: CASSVGSVLQETQYF.

The CDR3 region is CASRTGAYYTF. The CDR3 region has the DNA TGTGCCAGCAGGACAGGGGCATACTACACCTTC. The V call is TRBV7-9, the J call TRBJ1-2, with 8 bases aligning to TRBD1. The CDR3 is made up of 11 amino acids. V trimming: 6 bases; J trimming: 10 bases; junction bases outside the gene matches: 4. Per the germline V gene, CDR1 is SEHNR and CDR2 is FQNEAQ (reference sequence).

The rearrangement joins TRBV7-2 to TRBJ1-2; D call uncertain. V was pared by 3 bases and J by 4 bases, with 12 bases between. Germline CDR1 reads SGHTA; CDR2 reads FQGNSA. The CDR3 has 14 amino acids. For the CDR3, the DNA is TGTGCCAGCAGCTTTGGAGGGCAGATCTATGGCTACACCTTC. Translated: CASSFGGQIYGYTF.

The chain joins TRBV30 to TRBJ2-7; tentative D call: TRBD1 (5 bases). Germline-derived CDR1 and CDR2 are GTSNPN and SVGIG (reference sequence). The V end was cut by 0 bases, the J end by 0 bases, with 9 bases between. The CDR3 runs to 14 residues. The CDR3 DNA reads as TGTGCCTGGAGTGTACAAGGGGCCTCCTACGAGCAGTACTTC. Translated, it gives CAWSVQGASYEQYF.

Only one count was recorded for this clone. This rearrangement joins TRBV4-3 to TRBJ2-2, with a possible D match to TRBD2 (5 bases). The germline V gene encodes CDR1 LGHNA and CDR2 YSLEER. CDR3 length: 11 amino acids. Trimming shortened V by 8 bases and J by 6 bases, and 7 bases separated the two germline ends. The CDR3 nucleotides are TGCGCCAGCCGGGAAGCCGGGGAGCTGTTTTTT. This sequence encodes CASREAGELFF.

This chain joins TRBV27 and TRBJ2-7, with D perhaps being TRBD1 or TRBD2 (5 bases each). CDR3 size: 15 residues. From germline, CDR1 is MNHEY and CDR2 SMNVEV (reference sequence). V was clipped by 9 bases and J by 0 bases, with 18 bases between them. DNA for the CDR3: TGTGCCAGACTGGGGCGGACTCCGTACTCCTACGAGCAGTACTTC. The encoded protein is CARLGRTPYSYEQYF.

The CDR3 bases are TGTGCCAGCAGCTTAGTGGCGATTAGCTCACCCCTCCACTTT. Translated, it gives CASSLVAISSPLHF. The chain links TRBV11-2 to TRBJ1-6; D remains ambiguous. V lost 1 base to trimming and J lost 10 bases, with 11 bases between them. Germline CDR1 is SGHAT and CDR2 is FQNNGV. The CDR3 extends over 14 amino acids.

CDR3 residues: CASSSGTLYEQYF. In DNA form, the CDR3 reads TGTGCCAGCAGTTCGGGGACTCTCTACGAGCAGTACTTC. V is TRBV28 and J is TRBJ2-7; a weak D match, TRBD2 (6 bases). The V and J ends lost 4 bases and 3 bases respectively, with 10 bases between them. The CDR3 has 13 residues. The germline CDR1 and CDR2 sequences are MDHEN and SYDVKM.

The V gene is TRBV7-9, the J gene TRBJ2-7; D might be TRBD2 (6 bases). V shed 3 bases and J shed 5 bases, with 23 bases lying between them. The CDR3 contains 17 residues. CDR1 and CDR2 from the germline V gene are SEHNR and FQNEAQ (reference sequence). CDR3 DNA sequence: TGTGCCAGCAGCTTGGGAGGACTCTTAATTGGGACCGACGAGCAGTACTTC. This codes for CASSLGGLLIGTDEQYF.

The chain employs TRBV5-6 and TRBJ2-7; no definite D call. CDR1 SGHDT and CDR2 YYEEEE come from the germline V gene. The V end was cut by 0 bases, the J end by 2 bases, with 6 bases between. The CDR3 contains 13 residues. CDR3 residues: CASSLEVTYEQYF. CDR3 nucleotides: TGTGCCAGCAGCTTGGAGGTGACCTACGAGCAGTACTTC.

V gene TRBV24-1 combines with J gene TRBJ1-2; possible D gene TRBD1, 5 bases. CDR3 length equals 16 residues. Germline CDR1 is KGHDR and CDR2 is SFDVKD. Trimming left V 2 bases short and J 8 bases short, with 20 bases between. The CDR3 here is CATSDSRQGHAMGYTF. The CDR3 DNA is TGTGCCACCAGTGATTCCCGGCAGGGCCACGCTATGGGCTACACCTTC.

This chain links TRBV28 with TRBJ1-2; a possible D gene is TRBD1 (5 bases). In germline, CDR1 is MDHEN, CDR2 SYDVKM. Trimming stripped 5 bases from V and 3 bases from J, with 10 bases between. CDR3 length: 13 residues. The CDR3 nucleotides read TGTGCCAGCAGTGGGACCGAAGACTATGGCTACACCTTC. It translates to CASSGTEDYGYTF.

The rearrangement links TRBV4-2 to TRBJ2-7; 8 bases fit TRBD1. With 0 bases clipped from V and 1 base from J, the junction kept 8 bases outside the gene matches. The CDR3 contains 17 residues. CDR1 is LGHNA and CDR2 is YNFKEQ in the germline V gene. CDR3 nucleotides: TGTGCCAGCAGCCAAGAGACAGACAGGACAGGGTCCTACGAGCAGTACTTC. It codes for CASSQETDRTGSYEQYF.

The rearrangement joins TRBV4-1 to TRBJ1-2, with TRBD1 matching over 9 bases. CDR3 length equals 16 residues. CDR1 MGHRA and CDR2 YSYEKL come from the germline V gene. Trimming cost V 0 bases and J 8 bases; bases outside gene matches: 10. The CDR3 sequence: CASSQDKNRGREGYTF. The CDR3 DNA follows: TGCGCCAGCAGCCAAGATAAGAACAGGGGGCGGGAGGGCTACACCTTC.

This clone has a single count. The chain is built from TRBV7-8 and TRBJ2-2; D assignment may be TRBD1 or TRBD2 (6 bases each). The germline CDR1 and CDR2 sequences are SGHVS and FQNEAQ. V was cut by 4 bases and J by 7 bases, with 16 bases left in between. The CDR3 loop spans 15 amino acids. The DNA for the CDR3 is TGTGCCAGCAGCTGGGGGGTCACAGGGATCGGGGAGCTGTTTTTT. Translated: CASSWGVTGIGELFF.

The chain is built from TRBV30 and TRBJ2-5, with 7 positions matching TRBD1. CDR3 length: 14 residues. Trimming took 5 bases from V and 2 from J; bases not matched to a gene: 8. Per the germline V gene, CDR1 is GTSNPN and CDR2 is SVGIG (reference sequence). The CDR3: CAWETGSPQETQYF. The CDR3 region has the DNA TGTGCCTGGGAGACAGGGAGTCCTCAAGAGACCCAGTACTTC. The whole variable domain, remainder taken from reference TRBV30 and TRBJ2-5, is SQTIHQWPATLVQPVGSPLSLECTVEGTSNPNLYWYRQAAGRGLQLLFYSVGIGQISSEVPQNLSASRPQDRQFILSSKKLLLSDSGFYLCAWETGSPQETQYFGPGTRLLVL.

The chain couples TRBV28 to TRBJ2-2; a weak D match, TRBD1 (5 bases). V gave up 6 bases and J gave up 7 bases, with 18 bases separating them. Per germline, CDR1 MDHEN and CDR2 SYDVKM. The CDR3 loop spans 15 amino acids. The CDR3 nucleotides are TGTGCCAGCAGCCTGTGGGGCGGTCAGGTCGGGGAGCTGTTTTTT. Protein: CASSLWGGQVGELFF.

This clone appeared a few times. The rearrangement links TRBV2 to TRBJ2-7, with a possible D match to TRBD1 (5 bases). V was clipped by 4 bases and J by 2 bases, with 15 bases between them. This CDR3 is built from 15 residues. Per germline, CDR1 SNHLY and CDR2 FYNNEI. The CDR3 loop is CASSVVRTTAYEQYF. CDR3 sequence (DNA): TGTGCCAGCAGTGTGGTTCGGACAACTGCCTACGAGCAGTACTTC.

V usage is TRBV7-3 and J usage is TRBJ2-7; 9 bases align to TRBD1. This CDR3 region has 13 residues. V was clipped by 3 bases and J by 6 bases; unmatched bases: 3. The germline gives CDR1 SGHTA, CDR2 FQGTGA. CDR3 DNA: TGTGCCAGCAGCTTTACAGGGGGCGGCGAGCAGTACTTC. This encodes CASSFTGGGEQYF.

This clone is a singleton in its sample. This chain uses TRBV6-5 with TRBJ1-2; TRBD1 might be the D (5 bases). V lost 2 bases and J lost 4, with 8 bases in between. Germline values: CDR1 MNHEY, CDR2 SVGAGI. The CDR3 runs to 13 residues. The CDR3 sequence is CASSYRGFYGYTF. The DNA for the CDR3 is TGTGCCAGCAGTTACAGGGGATTCTATGGCTACACCTTC.

The gene calls are TRBV7-9 and TRBJ2-4; possible D gene TRBD2, 5 bases. Germline V gene lookup returns CDR1 SEHNR and CDR2 FQNEAQ (reference sequence). The CDR3 has 15 residues. The ends were cut back, 0 bases at V and 6 bases at J, with 12 bases in the middle. Here the CDR3 reads CASSLASAGGNIQYF. The CDR3 DNA follows: TGTGCCAGCAGCTTAGCGTCGGCAGGAGGAAACATTCAGTACTTC.

V gene TRBV6-6 combines with J gene TRBJ1-4; a possible D gene is TRBD1 (6 bases). CDR3 size: 16 residues. Trimming pared 5 bases from V and 0 bases from J, leaving 13 bases between. The germline V gene has CDR1 MNHNY and CDR2 SVGAGI (reference sequence). CDR3 sequence reads: CASSQGIAATNEKLFF. For the CDR3, the DNA is TGTGCCAGCAGTCAGGGGATTGCGGCAACTAATGAAAAACTGTTTTTT.

The gene calls are TRBV14 and TRBJ1-1; 7 nucleotides agree with TRBD1. V lost 4 bases to trimming and J lost 7 bases; unmatched junction nucleotides: 12. CDR3 length: 15 amino acids. The V gene's germline CDR1 is SGHDN and CDR2 FVKESK. CDR3 region: CASSRSGTAGREAFF. CDR3 sequence (DNA): TGTGCCAGCAGCCGTTCCGGGACAGCCGGACGTGAAGCTTTCTTT.

J is TRBJ1-5 and V is TRBV19; D is unresolved. The germline CDR1 and CDR2 sequences are LNHDA and SQIVND (reference sequence). V lost 0 bases to trimming and J lost 4 bases, with 13 bases between them. The CDR3 runs to 16 residues. For the CDR3, the DNA is TGTGCCAGTAGTATAGAAGCATGGGGAGGAAATCAGCCCCAGCATTTT. It encodes CASSIEAWGGNQPQHF.

The V gene is TRBV4-3, the J gene TRBJ2-2; 9 nucleotides agree with TRBD1. Germline CDR1 and CDR2: LGHNA and YSLEER. This CDR3 is 17 amino acids long. Trimming removed 2 bases from V and 2 bases from J; junction bases left unmatched: 6. The DNA for the CDR3 is TGCGCCAGCAGCCAATCGCCGGGACAGGGAAACACCGGGGAGCTGTTTTTT. Translating gives CASSQSPGQGNTGELFF.

J is TRBJ2-1 and V is TRBV19; TRBD2 agrees at 7 bases. V lost 7 bases and J lost 6; bases outside the gene matches: 12. The CDR3 has 15 amino acids. CDR1 is LNHDA and CDR2 is SQIVND in the germline V gene (reference sequence). The CDR3 loop reads CASTNGLVEGNEQFF. CDR3 in DNA: TGTGCCAGTACCAATGGACTAGTAGAGGGCAATGAGCAGTTCTTC.

The genes are TRBV4-2 and TRBJ2-7; TRBD1 matches 8 bases. Germline assignment: CDR1 LGHNA and CDR2 YNFKEQ. With V trimmed by 2 bases and J by 1 base, 7 bases remained unmatched. The CDR3 totals 16 residues. The DNA of the CDR3 is TGTGCCAGCAGCCAAAACTCCGGGACAGGTTCCTACGAGCAGTACTTC. This gives the protein CASSQNSGTGSYEQYF.

This chain links TRBV19 with TRBJ1-6; possible D gene TRBD1, 6 bases. Trimming pared 5 bases from V and 6 bases from J, leaving 20 bases between. Germline CDR1 reads LNHDA; CDR2 reads SQIVND (reference sequence). This CDR3 has 17 amino acids. The CDR3 protein is CASSSHTGGASNSPLHF. The CDR3 DNA reads as TGTGCCAGTAGTTCCCATACGGGGGGCGCGAGTAATTCACCCCTCCACTTT.

The chain carries TRBV11-2 and TRBJ2-3, with a tentative D call TRBD2 (5 bases). In germline, CDR1 is SGHAT, CDR2 FQNNGV. Trimming stripped 2 bases from V and 4 bases from J, with 13 bases between. This CDR3 contains 15 residues. CDR3 in DNA: TGTGCCAGCAGCTTATCGCTCCTAGCAGCAGATACGCAGTATTTT. This encodes CASSLSLLAADTQYF.

The rearrangement links TRBV12-5 to TRBJ1-2; D is uncertain. Trimming pared 6 bases from V and 2 bases from J, leaving 10 bases between. The CDR3 is 13 amino acids. The V gene's germline CDR1 is LGHNT and CDR2 FRNRAP. The CDR3 region is CASGKPENYGYTF. CDR3 DNA: TGTGCTAGTGGCAAACCAGAGAACTATGGCTACACCTTC.

The table lists this clone with a few counts. The chain is built from TRBV27 and TRBJ2-2; D possibly corresponds to TRBD1 (6 bases). This CDR3 spans 14 amino acids. Trimming shortened V by 7 bases and J by 1 base, and 10 bases separated the two germline ends. The V gene's germline CDR1 is MNHEY and CDR2 SMNVEV (reference sequence). CDR3 loop: CASMKDRNTGELFF. The CDR3 DNA is TGTGCCAGCATGAAGGACAGGAACACCGGGGAGCTGTTTTTT.